This T cell receptor (beta chain) derives from a study of shared clonotypes between healthy human individuals. General observations from the study: The low donor count limited represented genetic and exposure-history diversity.

Trimming stripped 2 bases from V and 5 bases from J, with 8 bases between. This CDR3 has 13 amino acids. Germline V gives CDR1 SGHRS, CDR2 YFSETQ. A note on this clone: Antigen: not known.

Some clones are missing from TCRdb's copy, which holds only in-frame ones; the method was immunoSEQ multiplex PCR. The data contain some 1,100,000 clones, approximately 78% of them singletons. The chain links TRBV5-1 to TRBJ1-5, with D tentatively TRBD1 (5 bases). The sequence derives from a man between 18 and 35 years old in good health. Some clones in this sample may be carry-over from other donors' samples. The sequencing sample was made of memory CD4+ T cells from PBMCs. The subset: CD45RA-negative fraction. CDR3 loop: CASSFSGDQPQHF. CDR3 nucleotide sequence: TGCGCCAGCAGCTTTTCGGGGGATCAGCCCCAGCATTTT.